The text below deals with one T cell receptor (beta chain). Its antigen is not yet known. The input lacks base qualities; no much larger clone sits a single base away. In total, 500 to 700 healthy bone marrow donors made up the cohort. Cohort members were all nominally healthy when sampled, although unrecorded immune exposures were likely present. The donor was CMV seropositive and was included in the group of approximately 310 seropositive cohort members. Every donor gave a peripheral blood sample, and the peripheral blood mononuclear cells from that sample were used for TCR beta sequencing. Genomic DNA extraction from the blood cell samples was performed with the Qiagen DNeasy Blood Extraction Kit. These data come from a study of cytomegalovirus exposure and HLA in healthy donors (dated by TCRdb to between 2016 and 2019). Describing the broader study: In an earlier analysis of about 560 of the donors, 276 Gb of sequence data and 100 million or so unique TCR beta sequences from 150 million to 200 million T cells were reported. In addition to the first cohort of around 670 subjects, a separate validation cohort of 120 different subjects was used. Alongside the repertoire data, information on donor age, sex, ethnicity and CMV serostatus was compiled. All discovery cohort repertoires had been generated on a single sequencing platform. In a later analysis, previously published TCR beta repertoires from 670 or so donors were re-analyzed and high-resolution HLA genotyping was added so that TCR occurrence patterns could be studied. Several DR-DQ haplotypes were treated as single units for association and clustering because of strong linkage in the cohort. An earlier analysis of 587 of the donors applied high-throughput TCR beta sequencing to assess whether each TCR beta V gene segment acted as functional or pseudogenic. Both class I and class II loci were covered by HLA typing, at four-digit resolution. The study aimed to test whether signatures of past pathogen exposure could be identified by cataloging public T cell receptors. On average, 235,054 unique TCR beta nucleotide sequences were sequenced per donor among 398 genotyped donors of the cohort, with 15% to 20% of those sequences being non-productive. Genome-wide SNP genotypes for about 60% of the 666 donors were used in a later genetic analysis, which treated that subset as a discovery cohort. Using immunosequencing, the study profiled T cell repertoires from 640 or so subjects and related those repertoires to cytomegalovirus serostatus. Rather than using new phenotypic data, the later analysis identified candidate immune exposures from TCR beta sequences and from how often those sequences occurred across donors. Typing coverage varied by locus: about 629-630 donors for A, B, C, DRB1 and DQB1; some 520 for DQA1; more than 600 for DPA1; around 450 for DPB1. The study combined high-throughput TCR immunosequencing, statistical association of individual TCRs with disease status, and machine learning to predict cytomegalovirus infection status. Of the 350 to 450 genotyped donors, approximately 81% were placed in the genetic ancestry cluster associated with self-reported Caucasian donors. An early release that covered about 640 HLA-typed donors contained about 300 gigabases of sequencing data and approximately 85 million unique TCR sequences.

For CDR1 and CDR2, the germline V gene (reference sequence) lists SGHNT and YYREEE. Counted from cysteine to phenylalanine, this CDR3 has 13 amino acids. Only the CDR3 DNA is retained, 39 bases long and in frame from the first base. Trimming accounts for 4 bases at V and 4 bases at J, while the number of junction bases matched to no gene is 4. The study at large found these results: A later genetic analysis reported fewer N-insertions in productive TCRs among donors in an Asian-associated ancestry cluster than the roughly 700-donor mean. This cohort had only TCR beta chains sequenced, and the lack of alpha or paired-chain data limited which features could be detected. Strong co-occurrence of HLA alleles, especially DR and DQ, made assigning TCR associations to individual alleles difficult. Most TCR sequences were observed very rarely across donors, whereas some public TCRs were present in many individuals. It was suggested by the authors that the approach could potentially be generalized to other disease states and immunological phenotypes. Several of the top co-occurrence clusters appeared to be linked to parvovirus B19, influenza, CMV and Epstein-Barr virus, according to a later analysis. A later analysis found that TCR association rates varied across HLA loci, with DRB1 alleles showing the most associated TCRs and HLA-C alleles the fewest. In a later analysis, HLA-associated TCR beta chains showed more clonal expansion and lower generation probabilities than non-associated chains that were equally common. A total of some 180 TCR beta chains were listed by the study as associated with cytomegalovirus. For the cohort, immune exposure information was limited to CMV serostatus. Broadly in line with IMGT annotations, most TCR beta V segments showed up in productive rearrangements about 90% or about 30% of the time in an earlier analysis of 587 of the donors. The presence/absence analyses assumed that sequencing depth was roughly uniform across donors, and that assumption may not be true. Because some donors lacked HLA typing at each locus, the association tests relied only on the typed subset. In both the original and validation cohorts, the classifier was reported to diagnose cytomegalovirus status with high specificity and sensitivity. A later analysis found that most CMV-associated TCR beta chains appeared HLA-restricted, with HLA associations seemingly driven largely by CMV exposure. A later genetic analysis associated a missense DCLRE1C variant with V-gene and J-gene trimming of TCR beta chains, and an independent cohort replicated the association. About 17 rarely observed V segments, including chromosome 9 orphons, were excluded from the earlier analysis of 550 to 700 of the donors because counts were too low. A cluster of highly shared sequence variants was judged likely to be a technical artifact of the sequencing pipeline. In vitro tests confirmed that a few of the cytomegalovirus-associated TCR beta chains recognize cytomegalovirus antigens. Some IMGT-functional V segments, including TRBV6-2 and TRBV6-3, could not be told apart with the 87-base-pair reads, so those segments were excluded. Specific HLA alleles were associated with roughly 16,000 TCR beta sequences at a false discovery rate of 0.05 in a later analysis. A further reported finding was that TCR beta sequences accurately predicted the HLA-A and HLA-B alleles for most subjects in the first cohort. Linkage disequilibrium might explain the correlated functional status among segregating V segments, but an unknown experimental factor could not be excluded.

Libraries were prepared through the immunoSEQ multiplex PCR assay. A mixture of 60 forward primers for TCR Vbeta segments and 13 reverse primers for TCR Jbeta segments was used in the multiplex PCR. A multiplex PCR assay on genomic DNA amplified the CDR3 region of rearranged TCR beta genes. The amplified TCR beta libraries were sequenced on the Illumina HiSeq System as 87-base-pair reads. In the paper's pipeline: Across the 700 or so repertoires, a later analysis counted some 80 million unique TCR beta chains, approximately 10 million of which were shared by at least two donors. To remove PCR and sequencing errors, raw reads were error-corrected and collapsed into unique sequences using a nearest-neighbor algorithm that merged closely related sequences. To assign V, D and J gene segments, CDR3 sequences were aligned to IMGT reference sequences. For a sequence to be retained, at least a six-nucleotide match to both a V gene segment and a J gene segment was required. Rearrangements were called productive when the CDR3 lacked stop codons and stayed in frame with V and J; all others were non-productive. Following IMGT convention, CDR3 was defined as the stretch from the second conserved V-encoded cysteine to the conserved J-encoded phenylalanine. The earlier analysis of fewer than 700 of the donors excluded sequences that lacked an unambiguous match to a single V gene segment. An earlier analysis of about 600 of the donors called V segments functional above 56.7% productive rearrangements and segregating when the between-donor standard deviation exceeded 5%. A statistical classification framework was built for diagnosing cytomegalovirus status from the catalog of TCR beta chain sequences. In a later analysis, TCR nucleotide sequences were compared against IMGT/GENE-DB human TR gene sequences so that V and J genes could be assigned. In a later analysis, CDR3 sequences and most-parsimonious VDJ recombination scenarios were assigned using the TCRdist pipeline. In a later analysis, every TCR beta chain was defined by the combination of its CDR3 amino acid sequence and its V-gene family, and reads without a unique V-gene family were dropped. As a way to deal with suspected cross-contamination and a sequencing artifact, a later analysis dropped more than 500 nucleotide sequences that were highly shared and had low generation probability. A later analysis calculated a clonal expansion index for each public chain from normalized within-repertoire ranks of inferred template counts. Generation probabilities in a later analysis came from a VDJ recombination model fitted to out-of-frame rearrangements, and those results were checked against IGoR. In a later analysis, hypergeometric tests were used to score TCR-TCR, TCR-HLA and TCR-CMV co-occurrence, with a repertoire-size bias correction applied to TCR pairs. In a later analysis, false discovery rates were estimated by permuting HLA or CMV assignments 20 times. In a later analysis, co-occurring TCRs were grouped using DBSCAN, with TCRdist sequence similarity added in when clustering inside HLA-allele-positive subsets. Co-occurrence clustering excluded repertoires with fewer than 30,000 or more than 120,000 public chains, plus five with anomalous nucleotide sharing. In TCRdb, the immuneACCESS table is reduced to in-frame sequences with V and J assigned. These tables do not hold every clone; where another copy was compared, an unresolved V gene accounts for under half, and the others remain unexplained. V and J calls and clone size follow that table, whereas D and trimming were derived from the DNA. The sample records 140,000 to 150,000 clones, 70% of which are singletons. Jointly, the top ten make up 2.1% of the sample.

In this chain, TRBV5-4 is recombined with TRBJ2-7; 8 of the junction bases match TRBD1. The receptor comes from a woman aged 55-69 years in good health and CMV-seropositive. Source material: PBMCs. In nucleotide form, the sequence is TGTGCCAGCAGCGCCGGGACAGGTTACGAGCAGTACTTC. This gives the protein CASSAGTGYEQYF.